This T cell receptor (beta chain) comes out of a study of OX40 agonist ivuxolimab in advanced cancers. Study information: Patients were treated with ivuxolimab, an agonistic anti-OX40 (CD134) antibody. Findings and limits, study-wide: Compared with others, partial responders at 0.1-3.0 mg/kg displayed clonal expansion among the lowest. Antigen specificity was not determined for the expanded peripheral T cells.

Sampling times: baseline, cycle 4 day 1, cycle 7 day 1. CDR3 length: 16 amino acids. Germline V gene lookup returns CDR1 SGHVS and CDR2 FQNEAQ. J gave up 3 bases and V 5 bases, and 10 bases lay outside the gene matches. A note on this clone: Its antigen is currently unknown.

Sequencing was performed with immunoSEQ multiplex PCR; in TCRdb, only in-frame clones are kept and a portion is missing. The table has about 62,000 clones, approximately 81% seen once; the top ten hold about 4%. V and J are TRBV7-8 and TRBJ2-5; 9 bases agree with TRBD2. This TCR derives from an adult with an advanced solid tumor such as melanoma, head and neck, liver or kidney cancer. The sample in question was CD4+ or CD8+ T cells sorted from blood, obtained in a trial of the OX40 agonist ivuxolimab. The CDR3 region is CASSKGGGRAEETQYF. As DNA, the CDR3 is TGTGCCAGCAGCAAAGGCGGCGGGAGGGCCGAAGAGACCCAGTACTTC.